The count of the clone carrying this T cell receptor beta chain is one. The data were produced by immunoSEQ multiplex PCR, yet TCRdb's version contains in-frame clones alone and is incomplete. The sample records 70,000 to 95,000 clones, just under 95% being singletons. There are 16 residues in the CDR3. Germline V gene lookup returns CDR1 MNHNY and CDR2 SVGAGI (reference sequence). V lost 2 bases, J lost 4 bases, and 10 bases stayed unmatched. This sample is part of a study of technical replicates of blood from a few donors. This chain links TRBV6-6 with TRBJ2-5, with 7 positions matching TRBD1. Sequenced material: T cells isolated from PBMCs. This sequence was found in a human donor in good health. This chain's CDR3 is CASSYGGLGGSETQYF. CDR3 nucleotides: TGTGCCAGCAGTTACGGTGGTTTAGGGGGCTCAGAGACCCAGTACTTC.